The 2 T cell receptor beta chains in this list originate from one sample, sequenced in a study of radiotherapy plus CTLA-4 blockade in lung cancer. TCRdb's table, derived via immunoSEQ multiplex PCR, lists solely in-frame clones and lacks some. This table has 70,000 to 90,000 clones, roughly 86% appearing once. The source material was peripheral blood, sampled from a patient treated with radiotherapy plus ipilimumab. The receptors here all came from a human donor with non-small cell lung cancer who had stable disease on radiotherapy plus ipilimumab.

This rearrangement joins TRBV11-2 to TRBJ2-1; D not certain. V was clipped by 5 bases and J by 7 bases, with 15 bases between them. CDR3 length: 14 amino acids. In germline, CDR1 is SGHAT, CDR2 FQNNGV. CDR3 coding DNA: TGTGCCAGCAGCCCCAATACCCGTCCTAATGAGCAGTTCTTC. This translates into CASSPNTRPNEQFF.

This chain uses TRBV7-9 with TRBJ1-4; a weak D match, TRBD1 (5 bases). The V end was cut by 4 bases, the J end by 1 base, with 13 bases between. The CDR3 sequence is 16 residues long. The germline gives CDR1 SEHNR, CDR2 FQNEAQ (reference sequence). CDR3 amino acids: CASSSGQGGTNEKLFF. The CDR3, as DNA: TGTGCCAGCAGCTCGGGGCAGGGAGGAACTAATGAAAAACTGTTTTTT.